The clone carrying this T cell receptor beta chain has just a few counts. Its specificity is not known. This sample was taken from a study of identical twins. Every one of the donors was a healthy Caucasian. Study conclusions and caveats: Reduced insertions were recorded for abundant cord blood beta clonotypes, with no such pattern in memory repertoires. Where out-of-frame alpha sequences were twin-shared, they showed excess low generation probability.

TCRdb itself ran the 5' RACE reads through MiXCR, one entry per CDR3 protein. The sample records roughly 1,500,000 distinct CDR3 sequences, around 29% being singletons. Sequencing was performed on cord blood. This TCR was recovered from a newborn girl in good health.

Written as DNA, the CDR3 is TGTGCCATCAGTGAGTTCGTGACGGGAGACGTCCACGAGCAGTACTTC. It is translated as CAISEFVTGDVHEQYF. The V call is TRBV10-3, the J call TRBJ2-7, with D perhaps matching TRBD2 (6 bases). Germline values: CDR1 ENHRY, CDR2 SYGVKD. This CDR3 has 16 amino acids. V was pared by 1 base and J by 5 bases, with 18 bases between.